The source of this T cell receptor beta chain is a study of cytomegalovirus exposure and HLA in healthy donors. This CDR3 has 16 amino acids. Unmatched junction bases numbered 10, after V lost 2 bases and J lost 5 bases. The V gene's germline CDR1 is SEHNR and CDR2 FQNEAQ (reference sequence). The PCR employed 60 Vbeta primers together with 13 Jbeta primers. Produced via immunoSEQ multiplex PCR; TCRdb's table is partial and in-frame only. Its table records 100,000 to 150,000 clones. The rearrangement joins TRBV7-9 to TRBJ2-7; TRBD1 matches at 9 bases. This TCR derives from a man aged 40-49 years in good health and CMV-seronegative. The sample comprised PBMCs. The CDR3 protein is CASSLWGQGYIDEQYF. In nucleotides, the CDR3 is TGTGCCAGCAGCTTATGGGGACAGGGTTATATTGACGAGCAGTACTTC.